This T cell receptor beta chain was recovered during a study of cytomegalovirus exposure and HLA in healthy donors. Germline-derived CDR1 and CDR2 are LNHDA and SQIVND (reference sequence). The V gene lost 4 bases and the J gene lost 0 bases, with 13 bases spanning the gap. The CDR3 is 16 amino acids. Sequencing used immunoSEQ multiplex PCR; TCRdb keeps in-frame clones, though not all of them. This table holds about 140,000 clones, roughly 93% found once. The donors were part of the validation cohort of 120 or so subjects. That cohort was separate from the first cohort, which comprised about 730 subjects.

The sequenced material came from PBMCs. The sequence came from a man aged 18 to 30 in good health and CMV-seropositive. The V gene is TRBV19, the J gene TRBJ1-5, with D tentatively TRBD1 (6 bases). The CDR3 DNA reads as TGTGCCAGTAGTAAACAGGGACGTGGTAGCAATCAGCCCCAGCATTTT. Amino acids: CASSKQGRGSNQPQHF. Using reference TRBV19 and TRBJ1-5 for the parts outside the CDR3, the full variable domain is DGGITQSPKYLFRKEGQNVTLSCEQNLNHDAMYWYRQDPGQGLRLIYYSQIVNDFQKGDIAEGYSVSREKKESFPLTVTSAQKNPTAFYLCASSKQGRGSNQPQHFGDGTRLSIL.